This paragraph covers one T cell receptor (beta chain) sequence. The CDR3 has 14 residues. Germline V gene sequence: CDR1 SGHAT, CDR2 FQNNGV. V lost 5 bases and J lost 8, with 13 bases in between. This specimen comes from a study of cytomegalovirus exposure and HLA in healthy donors. The wider study: Out of about 190 million T cells, an earlier analysis found around 120 million unique TCR beta sequences in total. Counted in an early data release were approximately 85 million unique TCRs from HLA-typed donors.

PCR was performed using 60 Vbeta and 13 Jbeta primers. Profiling relied on immunoSEQ multiplex PCR, and the TCRdb table lists in-frame clones only, not all of them. The data contain about 130,000 clones, roughly four fifths of them singletons. This clonotype was obtained from a woman in her forties in good health and CMV-seropositive. V usage is TRBV11-2 and J usage is TRBJ1-6, with D possibly matching TRBD1 (5 bases). Sequenced input: PBMCs. The CDR3, as DNA: TGTGCCAGCAGCCTAGCAGGGTTTCATTCACCCCTCCACTTT. This codes for CASSLAGFHSPLHF. The full variable domain, with the rest looked up from reference TRBV11-2 and TRBJ1-6, is EAGVAQSPRYKIIEKRQSVAFWCNPISGHATLYWYQQILGQGPKLLIQFQNNGVVDDSQLPKDRFSAERLKGVDSTLKIQPAKLEDSAVYLCASSLAGFHSPLHFGNGTRLTVT.